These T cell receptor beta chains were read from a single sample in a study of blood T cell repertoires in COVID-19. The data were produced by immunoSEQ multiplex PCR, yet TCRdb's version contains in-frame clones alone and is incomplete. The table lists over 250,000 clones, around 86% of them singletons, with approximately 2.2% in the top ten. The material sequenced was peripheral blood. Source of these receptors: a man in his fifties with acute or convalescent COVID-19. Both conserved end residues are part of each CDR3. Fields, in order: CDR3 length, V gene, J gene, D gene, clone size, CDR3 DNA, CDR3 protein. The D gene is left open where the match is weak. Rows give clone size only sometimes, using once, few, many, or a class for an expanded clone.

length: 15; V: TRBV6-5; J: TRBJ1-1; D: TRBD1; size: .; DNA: TGTGCCGCCTCGCAGGGGGCTTGGATGAACACTGAAGCTTTCTTT; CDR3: CAASQGAWMNTEAFF
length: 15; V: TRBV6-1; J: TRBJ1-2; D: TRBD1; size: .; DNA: TGTGCCAGCAGTGAACGGACAGGGAGTCTCTTTGGCTACACCTTC; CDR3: CASSERTGSLFGYTF
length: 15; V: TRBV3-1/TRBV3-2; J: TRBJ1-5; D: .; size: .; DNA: TGTGCCAGCAGCGGGGTTGGTAGGAGCGGTAGAATCCAGCATTTT; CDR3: CASSGVGRSGRIQHF
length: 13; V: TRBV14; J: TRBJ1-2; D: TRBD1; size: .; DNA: TGTGCCAGCAGCCCAAGACAGGGCTATGGCTACACCTTC; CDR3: CASSPRQGYGYTF
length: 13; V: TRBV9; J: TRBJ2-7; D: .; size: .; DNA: TGTGCCAGCAGCCCTAGGTCTGCGGGCGAGCAGTACTTC; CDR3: CASSPRSAGEQYF
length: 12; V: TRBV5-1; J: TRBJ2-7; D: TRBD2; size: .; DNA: TGCGCCAGCAGCCCTGGGGGGGGCGAGCAGTACTTC; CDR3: CASSPGGGEQYF
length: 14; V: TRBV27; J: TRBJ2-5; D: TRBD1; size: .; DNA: TGTGCCAGCAGGGAAACAGGGGCCAGGGAGACCCAGTACTTC; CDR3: CASRETGARETQYF
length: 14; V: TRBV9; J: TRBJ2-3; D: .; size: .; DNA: TGTGCCAGCAGCCCCGGGACTAGCACAGATACGCAGTATTTT; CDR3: CASSPGTSTDTQYF
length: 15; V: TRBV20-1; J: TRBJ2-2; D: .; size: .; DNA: TGCAGTGCTAGTGAGGGGCTTGGGGTCACCGGGGAGCTGTTTTTT; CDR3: CSASEGLGVTGELFF
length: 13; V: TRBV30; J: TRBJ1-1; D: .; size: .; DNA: TGTGCCTGGAGTCTAGAGGGGGTCACTGAAGCTTTCTTT; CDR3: CAWSLEGVTEAFF
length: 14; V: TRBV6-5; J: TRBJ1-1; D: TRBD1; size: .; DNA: TGTGCCAGCAGTTACCTGGGACAGCCCACTGAAGCTTTCTTT; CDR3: CASSYLGQPTEAFF
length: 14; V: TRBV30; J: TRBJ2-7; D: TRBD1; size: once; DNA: TGTGCCTGGAGTGTGGGGACAGGGCGCTACGAGCAGTACTTC; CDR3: CAWSVGTGRYEQYF
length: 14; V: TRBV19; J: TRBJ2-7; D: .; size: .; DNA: TGTGCCAGTAGTAGGACCATCCAGGGGTACGAGCAGTACTTC; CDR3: CASSRTIQGYEQYF
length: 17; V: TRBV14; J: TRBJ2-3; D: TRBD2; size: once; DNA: TGTGCCAGCAGCCCGTTATTGATAGCGGGGGGGAGAGATACGCAGTATTTT; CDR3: CASSPLLIAGGRDTQYF
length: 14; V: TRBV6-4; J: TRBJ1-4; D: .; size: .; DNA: TGTGCCAGCAGCCTCTCAGGAGACAGCGAAAAACTGTTTTTT; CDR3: CASSLSGDSEKLFF
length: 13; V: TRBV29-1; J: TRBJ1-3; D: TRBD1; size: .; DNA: TGCAGCGTTACAGGGGGCGACGGAAACACCATATATTTT; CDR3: CSVTGGDGNTIYF
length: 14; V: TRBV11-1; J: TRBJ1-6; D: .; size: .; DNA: TGTGCCAGCAGCTTAGCACTATTCCTCTCACCCCTCCACTTT; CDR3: CASSLALFLSPLHF
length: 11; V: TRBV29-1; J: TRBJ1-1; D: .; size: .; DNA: TGCAGCGTTGCGGAGTACGCTGAAGCTTTCTTT; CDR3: CSVAEYAEAFF
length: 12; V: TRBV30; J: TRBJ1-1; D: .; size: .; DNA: TGTGCCTGGGGGAGGATGAACACTGAAGCTTTCTTT; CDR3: CAWGRMNTEAFF
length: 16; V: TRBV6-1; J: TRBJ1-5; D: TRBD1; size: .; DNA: TGTGCCAGCAGGGAATACAGGGGCCCGAACAATCAGCCCCAGCATTTT; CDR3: CASREYRGPNNQPQHF
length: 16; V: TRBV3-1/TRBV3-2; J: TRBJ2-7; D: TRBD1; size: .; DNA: TGTGCCAGCAGCCCGACGGGGACAGGGCGATGGTACGAGCAGTACTTC; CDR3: CASSPTGTGRWYEQYF
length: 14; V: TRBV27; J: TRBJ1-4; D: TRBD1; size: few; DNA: TGTGCCAGCAGGGGACAGGGTCCTAATGAAAAACTGTTTTTT; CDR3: CASRGQGPNEKLFF
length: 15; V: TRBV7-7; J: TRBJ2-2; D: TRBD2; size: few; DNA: TGTGCTAGCAGCCGCAGCGGGGGAGACACCGGGGAGCTGTTTTTT; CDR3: CASSRSGGDTGELFF
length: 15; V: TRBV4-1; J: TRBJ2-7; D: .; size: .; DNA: TGCGCCAGCAGCCCCCAGGGGATAATTGCCTACGAGCAGTACTTC; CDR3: CASSPQGIIAYEQYF
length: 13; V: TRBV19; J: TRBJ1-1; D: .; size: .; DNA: TGTGCCAGTAGGCTACAGGAGAACACTGAAGCTTTCTTT; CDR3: CASRLQENTEAFF
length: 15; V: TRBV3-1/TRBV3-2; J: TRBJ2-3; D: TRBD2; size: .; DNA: TGTGCCAGCAGCGTGACTAGCGGGGGCACAGATACGCAGTATTTT; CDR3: CASSVTSGGTDTQYF
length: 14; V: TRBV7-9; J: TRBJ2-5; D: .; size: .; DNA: TGTGCCAGCAGCGGTTCAACAGGGCGGGAGACCCAGTACTTC; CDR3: CASSGSTGRETQYF
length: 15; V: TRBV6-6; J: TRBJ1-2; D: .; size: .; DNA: TGTGCCAGCAGCCCCGGTTTGGGCAGTTTAAGAGGCTACACCTTC; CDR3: CASSPGLGSLRGYTF
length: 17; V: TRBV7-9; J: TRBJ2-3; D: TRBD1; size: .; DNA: TGTGCCAGCACTCCCAGCCCCGGGACAGGGTATACAGATACGCAGTATTTT; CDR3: CASTPSPGTGYTDTQYF